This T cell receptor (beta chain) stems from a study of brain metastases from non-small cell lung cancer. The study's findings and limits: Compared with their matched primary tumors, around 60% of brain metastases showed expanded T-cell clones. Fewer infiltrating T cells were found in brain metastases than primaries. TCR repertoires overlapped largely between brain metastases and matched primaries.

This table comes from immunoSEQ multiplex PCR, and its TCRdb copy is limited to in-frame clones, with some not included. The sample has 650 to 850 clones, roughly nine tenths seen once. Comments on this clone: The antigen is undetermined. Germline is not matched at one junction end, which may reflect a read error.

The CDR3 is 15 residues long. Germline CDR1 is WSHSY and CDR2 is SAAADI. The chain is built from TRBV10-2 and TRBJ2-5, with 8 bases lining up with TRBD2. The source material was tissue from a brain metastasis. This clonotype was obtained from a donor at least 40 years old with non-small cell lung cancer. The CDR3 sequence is CASSGSSGVQETQYF. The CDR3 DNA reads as TGCGCCAGCAGTGGTAGTAGCGGGGTACAAGAGACTCAGTACTTC.